This T cell receptor beta chain was retrieved from a study of T cell responses to AZD1222 COVID-19 vaccine. Study results and caveats: Dominant at 160-218 and 743-854, vaccine-associated CD4 TCRs also spanned spike.

As concerns this clone: Its cognate antigen is unknown.

Data came from immunoSEQ multiplex PCR; TCRdb stores just in-frame clones and leaves some out. The repertoire consists of approximately 70,000 clones, with around 88% occurring once and the leading ten covering 10%. V shed 3 bases and J shed 4 bases, with 7 bases lying between them. This CDR3 has 13 amino acids. Germline V gives CDR1 MNHEY, CDR2 SMNVEV (reference sequence). Material: peripheral blood, obtained 28 days after the second dose of the MenACWY control vaccine. The clonotype was recovered from an adult who received the MenACWY meningococcal vaccine as a control. The V and J genes are TRBV27 and TRBJ1-5; unclear D gene. The chain's CDR3 is CASSFGPNQPQHF. DNA for the CDR3: TGTGCCAGCAGTTTCGGGCCTAATCAGCCCCAGCATTTT.